These 25 T cell receptor beta chains were sequenced from one sample in a study of blood T cell repertoires in COVID-19. The method was immunoSEQ multiplex PCR; TCRdb's version includes in-frame clones alone and lacks a portion of them. This table holds about 190,000 clones, approximately 86% found once. The sample was PBMCs or T cells enriched from blood (not recorded which). These receptors were obtained from a woman aged 40 to 50 in a cohort exposed to, infected with or recovered from COVID-19 (not recorded which).

V usage is TRBV5-1 and J usage is TRBJ1-1, with unresolved D. Trimming took off 4 bases at V and 4 bases at J, with 11 bases between the two ends. Germline V CDR1 and CDR2: SGHRS, YFSETQ. The CDR3 covers 13 residues. The CDR3 nucleotides are TGCGCCAGCAGCCCTGGTAGTACCACTGAAGCTTTCTTT. The encoded protein is CASSPGSTTEAFF. The variable domain in full, with the rest retrieved from reference TRBV5-1 and TRBJ1-1, is KAGVTQTPRYLIKTRGQQVTLSCSPISGHRSVSWYQQTPGQGLQFLFEYFSETQRNKGNFPGRFSGRQFSNSRSEMNVSTLELGDSALYLCASSPGSTTEAFFGQGTRLTVV.

The J gene is TRBJ1-2, the V gene TRBV4-2; 7 bases are a match to TRBD1. The CDR3 extends over 16 amino acids. With 0 bases clipped from V and 5 bases from J, the junction kept 9 bases outside the gene matches. From germline, CDR1 is LGHNA and CDR2 YNFKEQ. The CDR3 region has the DNA TGTGCCAGCAGCCAAGATCGAGGACAGGCTGTTTATGGCTACACCTTC. This encodes CASSQDRGQAVYGYTF.

This clone was observed a handful of times. V usage is TRBV11-2 and J usage is TRBJ2-1, with 12 nucleotides matching TRBD2. CDR1 is SGHAT and CDR2 is FQNNGV in the germline V gene. V dropped 2 bases and J dropped 6; count of bases not matched to a gene: 5. This CDR3 has 16 residues. CDR3 protein: CASSLRLAGVSNEQFF. CDR3 DNA sequence: TGTGCCAGCAGCTTAAGACTAGCGGGAGTAAGCAATGAGCAGTTCTTC.

The V gene is TRBV25-1, the J gene TRBJ2-7; 8 bases agree with TRBD2. Germline V gene lookup returns CDR1 MGHDK and CDR2 SYGVNS. V shed 9 bases and J 2 bases; nucleotides not matched to a gene: 9. This CDR3 has 14 amino acids. The CDR3 DNA reads as TGTGCCAGAGCGGGGACTAGAGGAACCTACGAGCAGTACTTC. Protein sequence: CARAGTRGTYEQYF.

V usage is TRBV4-2 and J usage is TRBJ2-3; no reliable D call. Germline V gives CDR1 LGHNA, CDR2 YNFKEQ. V lost 0 bases and J 0 bases, leaving 10 bases between the germline ends. The CDR3 runs 16 residues. The CDR3 loop reads CASSQESFSSTDTQYF. Written as DNA, the CDR3 is TGTGCCAGCAGCCAAGAGTCGTTCTCTAGCACAGATACGCAGTATTTT.

This rearrangement joins TRBV11-2 to TRBJ2-3; 9 nucleotides agree with TRBD2. The germline gives CDR1 SGHAT, CDR2 FQNNGV. V trimming: 0 bases; J trimming: 7 bases; junction bases outside the gene matches: 8. The CDR3 extends over 16 amino acids. Here the CDR3 DNA reads TGTGCCAGCAGCTTAGATTTTGGCGGGGGGGCCTATACGCAGTATTTT. It is translated as CASSLDFGGGAYTQYF.

The rearrangement joins TRBV28 to TRBJ2-5; 8 nucleotides line up with TRBD2. Trimming took 4 bases from V and 1 from J; bases not matched to a gene: 11. This CDR3 is built from 17 residues. CDR1 and CDR2 (germline): MDHEN, SYDVKM. For the CDR3, the DNA is TGTGCCAGCAGTTCTCCCAGGGTAGCGGGGATCCAAGAGACCCAGTACTTC. It is translated as CASSSPRVAGIQETQYF.

The V and J genes are TRBV21-1 and TRBJ2-3; whether TRBD2, the table's D call, matches the DNA was not checked. TRBV21-1 is shown as a pseudogene. The CDR3 has 17 amino acids. The CDR3 reads CASSTRDSLMFVLPQYF. In DNA form, the CDR3 reads TGTGCCAGCAGCACCCGGGACTCATTAATGTTTGTCCTCCCGCAGTATTTT.

V and J are TRBV10-3 and TRBJ1-1; the D gene is possibly TRBD1 (5 bases). The CDR3 covers 15 residues. V was pared by 0 bases and J by 0 bases, with 8 bases between. Per the germline V gene, CDR1 is ENHRY and CDR2 is SYGVKD. The CDR3 reads CAISESRGLNTEAFF. CDR3 nucleotides: TGTGCCATCAGTGAGTCTCGGGGGTTGAACACTGAAGCTTTCTTT.

J is TRBJ2-1 and V is TRBV5-1; 12 positions agree with TRBD1. CDR3 length: 17 amino acids. V lost 1 base to trimming and J lost 6 bases; unmatched junction nucleotides: 8. Germline V gene data show CDR1 as SGHRS and CDR2 as YFSETQ. CDR3 in amino acids: CASSLLGQGALGNEQFF. The CDR3 coding sequence is TGCGCCAGCAGCTTGTTGGGACAGGGGGCGCTGGGCAATGAGCAGTTCTTC.

This clone was detected once. V gene TRBV21-1 combines with J gene TRBJ1-2. TRBV21-1 corresponds to a pseudogene. The CDR3 spans 13 residues. CDR3: CASLAGPGYGYTF. The CDR3 DNA sequence: TGTGCCAGCTTGGCGGGGCCTGGCTATGGCTACACCTTC.

The chain uses TRBV19 and TRBJ1-1, with 7 nucleotides matching TRBD1. Unmatched junction bases numbered 4, after V lost 4 bases and J lost 2 bases. The CDR3 is 14 amino acids. The germline gives CDR1 LNHDA, CDR2 SQIVND (reference sequence). CDR3 residues: CASSNDRVNTEAFF. CDR3 coding DNA: TGTGCCAGTAGTAATGACAGGGTCAACACTGAAGCTTTCTTT. The entire variable domain, with the rest obtained from reference TRBV19 and TRBJ1-1, is as follows: DGGITQSPKYLFRKEGQNVTLSCEQNLNHDAMYWYRQDPGQGLRLIYYSQIVNDFQKGDIAEGYSVSREKKESFPLTVTSAQKNPTAFYLCASSNDRVNTEAFFGQGTRLTVV.

A word on this clone: Other DNA variants within this sample encode the same CDR3. V gene TRBV19 combines with J gene TRBJ1-2; the D gene is possibly TRBD1 (5 bases). The germline V gene has CDR1 LNHDA and CDR2 SQIVND (reference sequence). V lost 5 bases, J lost 1 base, and 8 bases lay in between. The CDR3 sequence is 13 residues long. CDR3 sequence reads: CASSPRVNYGYTF. The CDR3 DNA reads as TGTGCCAGTAGTCCCAGGGTTAACTATGGCTACACCTTC.

V usage is TRBV3-1 (or the pseudogene TRBV3-2) and J usage is TRBJ2-1; 11 bases match TRBD2. This CDR3 has 17 amino acids. Germline V gene data show CDR1 as LGHDT and CDR2 as YNNKEL (reference sequence). The J segment lost 6 bases and the V segment lost 1 base, leaving 8 bases of the junction unmatched. In DNA, the CDR3 is TGTGCCAGCAGCCAAGGGGTTAGCGGGAGGGCCTTCAATGAGCAGTTCTTC. Amino acids: CASSQGVSGRAFNEQFF.

Comments on this clone: This sequence is one base from a far larger clone and is likely a read error. This rearrangement joins TRBV27 to TRBJ1-1; D perhaps matches TRBD1 (5 bases). Trimming cost V 0 bases and J 1 base, with 6 bases left between them. This CDR3 has 14 amino acids. Germline V CDR1 and CDR2: MNHEY, SMNVEV (reference sequence). The CDR3 spells CASSLSGGNTEAFF. The CDR3 coding sequence is TGTGCCAGCAGTTTATCGGGGGGGAACACTGAAGCTTTCTTT.

The genes are TRBV29-1 and TRBJ1-2; D uncertain. Germline lookup yields CDR1 SQVTM and CDR2 ANQGSEA. V dropped 4 bases and J dropped 5 bases, with 11 bases sitting between them. The CDR3 has 12 residues. Here the CDR3 DNA reads TGCAGCGTTGGGGCAGCTTTTTATGGCTACACCTTC. Translating gives CSVGAAFYGYTF.

The chain combines TRBV24-1 with TRBJ2-2; 14 bases line up with TRBD2. The J segment lost 7 bases and the V segment lost 7 bases, leaving 1 base of the junction unmatched. In germline, CDR1 is KGHDR, CDR2 SFDVKD. This CDR3 spans 14 amino acids. DNA of the CDR3: TGTGCCACCAGGGGGACTAGCGGGAGCGGGGAGCTGTTTTTT. Translation gives CATRGTSGSGELFF.

The chain is built from TRBV4-2 and TRBJ2-7; 9 bases match TRBD2. V shed 3 bases and J 3 bases; nucleotides not matched to a gene: 3. This CDR3 region has 14 residues. The V gene's germline CDR1 is LGHNA and CDR2 YNFKEQ. CDR3: CASSHNSGSYEQYF. The CDR3 DNA is TGTGCCAGCAGCCATAATAGCGGGAGCTACGAGCAGTACTTC.

This clone is a singleton in its sample. The J gene is TRBJ2-1, the V gene TRBV5-4; TRBD2 aligns across 12 bases. The CDR3 sequence is 14 residues long. After removal of 4 bases from V and 8 bases from J, the junction contained 4 bases not matched to a gene. Germline V lookup: CDR1 SGHNT, CDR2 YYREEE (reference sequence). CDR3 nucleotide sequence: TGTGCCAGCAGCGGGACTAGCGGGTTCTATGAGCAGTTCTTC. It codes for CASSGTSGFYEQFF.

V is TRBV4-1 and J is TRBJ2-7; D is possibly TRBD2 (6 bases). The CDR3 extends over 17 amino acids. CDR1 and CDR2 (germline): MGHRA, YSYEKL. The V and J ends lost 5 bases and 0 bases respectively, with 20 bases between them. For the CDR3, the DNA is TGCGCCAGCAGCTCACGATCCGGGACTCCTAGCTCCTACGAGCAGTACTTC. This translates into CASSSRSGTPSSYEQYF.

This clone came up a few times. The chain recombines TRBV6-4 with TRBJ1-3, with a possible D match to TRBD1 (5 bases). CDR1 MRHNA and CDR2 SNTAGT come from the germline V gene. V gave up 2 bases and J gave up 3 bases, with 14 bases separating them. The CDR3 is 16 amino acids. CDR3 protein: CASSDRLRDSGNTIYF. In DNA, the CDR3 is TGTGCCAGCAGTGACCGACTCCGAGACAGTGGAAACACCATATATTTT.

This CDR3 reads CASSYSGGGELFF. The CDR3 nucleotides are TGTGCCAGCAGTTACTCCGGGGGGGGAGAACTGTTTTTT. The genes are TRBV6-5 and TRBJ1-4; maybe TRBD1 (5 bases). Germline CDR1 reads MNHEY; CDR2 reads SVGAGI. The CDR3 has 13 amino acids. V dropped 0 bases and J dropped 12 bases, with 11 bases sitting between them.

The chain employs TRBV10-3 and TRBJ1-2; D not certain. The length of the CDR3 is 14 residues. The V gene lost 4 bases and the J gene lost 5 bases, with 14 bases spanning the gap. CDR1 and CDR2 from the germline V gene are ENHRY and SYGVKD. CDR3 sequence: CAISGGGDTYGYTF. The CDR3 nucleotides are TGTGCCATCAGTGGGGGAGGAGACACGTATGGCTACACCTTC.

The rearrangement links TRBV29-1 to TRBJ2-1; D unclear. This CDR3 comprises 12 residues. Germline values: CDR1 SQVTM, CDR2 ANQGSEA. The V end lost 7 bases, the J end lost 8 bases, and 15 bases lay between the germline ends. The CDR3 loop reads CSGHSRSYEQFF. CDR3 in DNA: TGCAGCGGCCACTCAAGGAGCTATGAGCAGTTCTTC.

The V and J genes are TRBV5-1 and TRBJ1-2; D not resolved. Germline loops: CDR1 SGHRS, CDR2 YFSETQ. The CDR3 length is 13 residues. Deletions cut 0 bases from V and 4 bases from J, with 7 bases between. CDR3: CASSLDRSYGYTF. Here the CDR3 DNA reads TGCGCCAGCAGCTTGGACAGAAGCTATGGCTACACCTTC.